This T cell receptor (beta chain) comes out of a study of somatic mutations in cytotoxic T cells in rheumatoid arthritis. Germline V gene lookup returns CDR1 MNHEY and CDR2 SVGAGI. This CDR3 is built from 15 residues. The ends were cut back, 2 bases at V and 2 bases at J, with 10 bases in the middle. Produced via immunoSEQ multiplex PCR; TCRdb's table is partial and in-frame only. This table has several thousand clones, roughly 80% appearing once. This chain uses TRBV6-5 with TRBJ2-1; D gene uncertain. Sequenced: CD8+ T cells sorted from blood. The receptor's source is an adult with rheumatoid arthritis. This CDR3 reads CASSYGQTPYNEQFF. The CDR3 DNA sequence: TGTGCCAGCAGTTACGGGCAGACCCCCTACAATGAGCAGTTCTTC.